This T cell receptor (beta chain) was sequenced for a study of blood T cell repertoires in COVID-19. Trimming removed 2 bases from V and 3 bases from J; junction bases left unmatched: 2. This CDR3 has 15 amino acids. CDR1 and CDR2 from the germline V gene are SGHTA and FQGNSA. The cohort comprised adults aged 18 to 89 years residing in approximately 25 US areas. In the authors' workflow: The authors estimated nucleated cell counts from reference gene primer amplification. Repertoires were generated with immunoSEQ multiplex PCR, while TCRdb's copy carries only in-frame clones and drops some. Clonal size and the V and J genes are those of that table, whereas D and trimming came from the DNA. The sample holds about 180,000 clones; 88% are singletons and the top ten take roughly 9%. This clone was detected once.

The sequence came from a woman aged 18-29 years who had recovered from COVID-19. The rearrangement uses TRBV7-2 and TRBJ2-2; 8 bases fit TRBD2. Material: PBMCs or T cells enriched from blood (not recorded which). Here the CDR3 DNA reads TGTGCCAGCAGCTTATCTAGCGGGTACACCGGGGAGCTGTTTTTT. Its protein is CASSLSSGYTGELFF.